These 6 T cell receptor beta chains share one sample of origin, sequenced in a study of blood T cells in healthy people across ages. Alongside a J-beta primer mix, a sample-barcoded 5' primer served in a second PCR lasting 7 to 11 cycles. TCRdb reanalysed the 5' RACE reads using MiXCR and keeps one entry per CDR3 protein. The sample records around 580,000 distinct CDR3 sequences, roughly 43% being singletons. The sequenced material came from blood. These receptors came from a man older than 75 in good health.

The chain has TRBV4-3 and TRBJ2-3; TRBD2 might be the D (6 bases). The CDR3 is 12 amino acids. V was trimmed by 5 bases and J by 7 bases, leaving 10 bases between them. Germline CDR1 and CDR2: LGHNA and YSLEER. The CDR3 is CASSSGLNTQYF. The DNA of the CDR3 is TGCGCCAGCAGCTCCGGACTAAATACGCAGTATTTT.

This clonotype appeared a few times. The genes are TRBV5-1 and TRBJ1-1, with TRBD1 as a possible D gene (6 bases). Trimming removed 4 bases from V and 5 bases from J, with 12 bases in between. CDR3 length: 13 residues. Per the germline V gene, CDR1 is SGHRS and CDR2 is YFSETQ. This CDR3 reads CASSPQGRTEAFF. In DNA, the CDR3 is TGCGCCAGCAGCCCACAGGGCAGAACTGAAGCTTTCTTT.

This clonotype appeared a few times. The chain couples TRBV7-2 to TRBJ2-3; D ambiguous. Trimming stripped 3 bases from V and 2 bases from J, with 9 bases between. There are 14 residues in the CDR3. The germline V gene encodes CDR1 SGHTA and CDR2 FQGNSA. The CDR3 DNA reads TGTGCCAGCAGCTTGGGTAAAACCACAGATACGCAGTATTTT. It encodes CASSLGKTTDTQYF.

This clonotype turned up a few times. This chain uses TRBV20-1 with TRBJ2-3; TRBD1 is a possible D gene (5 bases). Germline V gene sequence: CDR1 DFQATT, CDR2 SNEGSKA (reference sequence). The CDR3 consists of 17 residues. V was pared by 3 bases and J by 1 base, with 20 bases between. DNA for the CDR3: TGCAGTGCTAGTGTGTCAGGGCACCCCGTACGCACAGATACGCAGTATTTT. It yields the protein CSASVSGHPVRTDTQYF.

This clonotype was recorded many times. DNA of the CDR3: TGTGCCAGCAGCTCAAGGGTTGCAGATACGCAGTATTTT. It is translated as CASSSRVADTQYF. The V gene is TRBV7-2, the J gene TRBJ2-3; the D is unclear. The V end lost 4 bases, the J end lost 4 bases, and 9 bases lay between the germline ends. In germline, CDR1 is SGHTA, CDR2 FQGNSA. The CDR3 extends over 13 amino acids.

CDR3 coding DNA: TGCAGTGCTAGAGATCCTAGCGGGGGTAAAGAGACCCAGTACTTC. Translated, it gives CSARDPSGGKETQYF. This rearrangement joins TRBV20-1 to TRBJ2-5; the match to TRBD2 covers 10 bases. CDR1 DFQATT and CDR2 SNEGSKA come from the germline V gene (reference sequence). With V trimmed by 0 bases and J by 3 bases, 4 bases remained unmatched. The CDR3 loop spans 15 amino acids.